This T cell receptor beta chain was captured in a study of shared clonotypes between healthy human individuals. CDR3 length equals 15 residues. Deletions cut 6 bases from V and 0 bases from J, with 15 bases between. Germline V gives CDR1 SGDLS, CDR2 YYNGEE. Clones were read by immunoSEQ multiplex PCR, and TCRdb kept only the in-frame ones, dropping some. The sample consists of some 2.3 million clones, 90% to 95% of them appearing once. The sample consisted of naive CD4+ T cells from PBMCs. Specified subset: CD45RA+ positively selected. The sequence was collected from a man younger than 35 in good health. Some clones in this sample may be carry-over from other donors' samples. The chain carries TRBV9 and TRBJ1-1; no reliable D call. DNA for the CDR3: TGTGCCAGCACACTCGACGGGTACATGAACACTGAAGCTTTCTTT. Protein sequence: CASTLDGYMNTEAFF.